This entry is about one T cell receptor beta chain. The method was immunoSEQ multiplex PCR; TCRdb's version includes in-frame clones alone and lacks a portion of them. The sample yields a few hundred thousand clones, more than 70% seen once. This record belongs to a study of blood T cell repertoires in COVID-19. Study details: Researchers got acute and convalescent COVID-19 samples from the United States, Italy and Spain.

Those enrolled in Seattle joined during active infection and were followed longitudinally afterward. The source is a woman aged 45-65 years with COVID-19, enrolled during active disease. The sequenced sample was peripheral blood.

The CDR3 DNA is TGTGCCAGCAGTGAAGGGGTCCAGGGGGATACGCAGTATTTT. It translates to CASSEGVQGDTQYF. The rearrangement uses TRBV2 and TRBJ2-3; D is perhaps TRBD1 (6 bases). The germline V and J ends were trimmed by 1 base and 6 bases, with 11 bases remaining between them. Germline loops: CDR1 SNHLY, CDR2 FYNNEI. The CDR3 has 14 amino acids. Full variable domain (remainder filled in from reference TRBV2 and TRBJ2-3): EPEVTQTPSHQVTQMGQEVILRCVPISNHLYFYWYRQILGQKVEFLVSFYNNEISEKSEIFDDQFSVERPDGSNFTLKIRSTKLEDSAMYFCASSEGVQGDTQYFGPGTRLTVL.